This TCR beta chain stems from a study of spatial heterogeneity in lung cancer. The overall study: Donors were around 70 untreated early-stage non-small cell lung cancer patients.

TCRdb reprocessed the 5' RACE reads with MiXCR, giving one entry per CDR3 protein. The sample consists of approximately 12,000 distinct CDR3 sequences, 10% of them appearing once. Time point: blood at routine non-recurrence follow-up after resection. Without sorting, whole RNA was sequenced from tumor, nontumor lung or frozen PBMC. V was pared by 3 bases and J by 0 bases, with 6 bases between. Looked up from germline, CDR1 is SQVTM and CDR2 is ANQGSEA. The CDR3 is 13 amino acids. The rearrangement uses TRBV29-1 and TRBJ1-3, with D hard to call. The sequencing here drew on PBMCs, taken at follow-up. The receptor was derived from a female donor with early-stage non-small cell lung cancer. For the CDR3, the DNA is TGCAGCGTTGAGCAGAGCTCTGGAAACACCATATATTTT. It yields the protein CSVEQSSGNTIYF.